Each of the 10 T cell receptor beta chains below was sequenced from the same sample in a study of blood T cell repertoires in COVID-19. Repertoires were generated with immunoSEQ multiplex PCR, while TCRdb's copy carries only in-frame clones and drops some. The table lists fewer than 500,000 clones, 80% to 90% of them singletons, with 1.3% in the top ten. Sequenced sample: PBMCs or T cells enriched from blood (not recorded which). All receptors derive from a man aged 25 to 40 who had recovered from COVID-19.

V is TRBV9 and J is TRBJ1-6, with unresolved D. CDR3 size: 14 residues. Trimming left V 0 bases short and J 6 bases short, with 7 bases between. From germline, CDR1 is SGDLS and CDR2 YYNGEE. CDR3 in amino acids: CASSVDTSNSPLHF. The DNA for the CDR3 is TGTGCCAGCAGCGTAGATACTTCTAATTCACCCCTCCACTTT.

This chain connects TRBV19 to TRBJ2-2; the D gene is possibly TRBD2 (5 bases). Per germline, CDR1 LNHDA and CDR2 SQIVND (reference sequence). The CDR3 covers 16 residues. Trimming removed 5 bases at V and 3 bases at J, with 16 bases between. CDR3 in amino acids: CASSVFPWGDTGELFF. CDR3 coding DNA: TGTGCCAGTAGTGTCTTCCCCTGGGGAGACACCGGGGAGCTGTTTTTT.

The genes are TRBV5-1 and TRBJ2-7; D may be TRBD2 (6 bases). The CDR3 sequence is 15 residues long. Germline V CDR1 and CDR2: SGHRS, YFSETQ. Trimming cost V 4 bases and J 6 bases, with 20 bases left between them. CDR3 sequence reads: CASSPTTGSLSEQYF. The DNA of the CDR3 is TGCGCCAGCAGCCCCACCACCGGGAGCCTCTCCGAGCAGTACTTC.

The chain combines TRBV11-2 with TRBJ1-6, with 9 bases matching TRBD1. The germline V gene has CDR1 SGHAT and CDR2 FQNNGV. Trimming removed 10 bases from V and 9 bases from J; junction bases left unmatched: 7. The CDR3 totals 13 residues. This CDR3 is CAISTGGFSPLHF. The DNA of the CDR3 is TGTGCCATCTCGACAGGGGGTTTTTCACCCCTCCACTTT.

Only a few counts were recorded for this clone. The rearrangement joins TRBV7-2 to TRBJ1-1; the D is unclear. The germline V gene has CDR1 SGHTA and CDR2 FQGNSA. This CDR3 is 14 amino acids long. The germline V and J ends were trimmed by 5 bases and 3 bases, with 13 bases remaining between them. The CDR3: CASSPSRSDTEAFF. CDR3 in DNA: TGTGCCAGCAGCCCGAGTCGGAGTGACACTGAAGCTTTCTTT.

J is TRBJ2-5 and V is TRBV7-2; 10 nucleotides agree with TRBD1. Per the germline V gene, CDR1 is SGHTA and CDR2 is FQGNSA. Trimming removed 5 bases from V and 9 bases from J; junction bases left unmatched: 6. The length of the CDR3 is 13 residues. The CDR3 DNA reads TGTGCCAGCAGCCCCGGGACAGGGGAACCCCAGTACTTC. Encoded protein: CASSPGTGEPQYF. Using reference TRBV7-2 and TRBJ2-5 for the parts outside the CDR3, the full variable domain is GAGVSQSPSNKVTEKGKDVELRCDPISGHTALYWYRQSLGQGLEFLIYFQGNSAPDKSGLPSDRFSAERTGGSVSTLTIQRTQQEDSAVYLCASSPGTGEPQYFGPGTRLLVL.

This chain joins TRBV10-2 and TRBJ2-1; TRBD1 might be the D (5 bases). V was clipped by 5 bases and J by 0 bases, with 14 bases between them. This CDR3 has 16 residues. Germline V gene sequence: CDR1 WSHSY, CDR2 SAAADI. The CDR3 here is CASSRTRVGSYNEQFF. DNA for the CDR3: TGCGCCAGCAGTCGGACAAGGGTCGGCTCCTACAATGAGCAGTTCTTC.

V is TRBV5-1 and J is TRBJ1-2; D unclear. Germline V gene sequence: CDR1 SGHRS, CDR2 YFSETQ. This CDR3 region has 14 residues. Trimming took off 0 bases at V and 1 base at J, with 7 bases between the two ends. The CDR3 spells CASSLGRGNYGYTF. In DNA, the CDR3 is TGCGCCAGCAGCTTGGGTCGGGGTAACTATGGCTACACCTTC.

This clone was recorded a few times. V gene TRBV7-2 combines with J gene TRBJ1-1, with TRBD1 matching over 9 bases. Germline V CDR1 and CDR2: SGHTA, FQGNSA. CDR3 length equals 14 residues. The V segment lost 5 bases and the J segment 11 bases; nucleotides outside the gene matches: 12. The CDR3 bases are TGTGCCAGCAGCCCAATTCCCGGGACAGGGTCGGCTTTCTTT. This translates into CASSPIPGTGSAFF. Combining the CDR3 with reference TRBV7-2 and TRBJ1-1 gives the whole variable domain GAGVSQSPSNKVTEKGKDVELRCDPISGHTALYWYRQSLGQGLEFLIYFQGNSAPDKSGLPSDRFSAERTGGSVSTLTIQRTQQEDSAVYLCASSPIPGTGSAFFGQGTRLTVV.

There are a few counts of this clone. The rearrangement links TRBV5-4 to TRBJ1-3; possibly TRBD1 for D (5 bases). V lost 2 bases to trimming and J lost 2 bases, with 8 bases between them. Germline CDR1 SGHNT, CDR2 YYREEE (reference sequence). The CDR3 has 14 residues. The DNA for the CDR3 is TGTGCCAGCAGCTTAGGGGCACCTGGAAACACCATATATTTT. Translation: CASSLGAPGNTIYF. Using reference TRBV5-4 and TRBJ1-3 for the parts outside the CDR3, the full variable domain is ETGVTQSPTHLIKTRGQQVTLRCSSQSGHNTVSWYQQALGQGPQFIFQYYREEENGRGNFPPRFSGLQFPNYSSELNVNALELDDSALYLCASSLGAPGNTIYFGEGSWLTVV.